One and the same sample provided the 21 T cell receptor beta chains below, sequenced in a study of PD-1 blockade in classical Hodgkin lymphoma. Measured with immunoSEQ multiplex PCR; TCRdb has only the in-frame clones, and not every one. The sample lists about 17,000 clones; over 70% were seen once. Every single patient, without exception, relapsed after autologous stem cell transplantation, and brentuximab vedotin exposure varied. The specimen comprised peripheral blood mononuclear cells (PBMCs), sampled at baseline. The origin of the receptors is a human donor with classical Hodgkin lymphoma.

This chain joins TRBV27 and TRBJ1-5; 9 positions match TRBD1. Germline V gene sequence: CDR1 MNHEY, CDR2 SMNVEV (reference sequence). The CDR3 is 15 residues long. The junction had 5 bases not matched to a gene; V was cut back by 5 bases and J by 3 bases. CDR3 loop: CASSTGGLNNQPQHF. In nucleotides, the CDR3 is TGTGCCAGCAGTACAGGGGGCCTTAACAATCAGCCCCAGCATTTT.

In its sample, this clone was seen once. This chain joins TRBV21-1 and TRBJ1-5. TRBV21-1 is classified as a pseudogene. The CDR3 length is 17 residues. This CDR3 is CASGRWRGRYSNQPQHF. Written as DNA, the CDR3 is TGTGCCAGCGGCAGGTGGAGAGGACGGTATAGCAATCAGCCCCAGCATTTT.

The chain carries TRBV27 and TRBJ2-7; 9 nucleotides match TRBD2. Germline trimming cut 5 bases from V and 2 bases from J; bases unmatched to any gene: 4. Germline V lookup: CDR1 MNHEY, CDR2 SMNVEV (reference sequence). This CDR3 has 14 residues. In nucleotides, the CDR3 is TGTGCCAGCAGTCGGCGCGGGAGGGCCTACGAGCAGTACTTC. It yields the protein CASSRRGRAYEQYF.

The V gene is TRBV5-1, the J gene TRBJ1-6, with D possibly being TRBD1 (5 bases). The germline gives CDR1 SGHRS, CDR2 YFSETQ. The CDR3 contains 14 residues. Trimming shortened V by 1 base and J by 9 bases, and 11 bases separated the two germline ends. The CDR3: CASSLRQGGSPLHF. The CDR3 region has the DNA TGCGCCAGCAGCTTGCGGCAGGGAGGTTCACCCCTCCACTTT.

For this clone: An end of the junction differs from the germline gene, which may be a read error. The chain couples TRBV5-1 to TRBJ2-7, with D possibly TRBD2 on 5 matching bases. CDR1 is SGHRS and CDR2 is YFSETQ in the germline V gene. CDR3 size: 14 residues. DNA of the CDR3: TGCGCCAGCAGCTTGGCGGGGTTCGGGTACGAGCAGTGCTTC. It is translated as CASSLAGFGYEQCF.

This clone is classed as medium-sized (0.01 to 0.1%). The gene calls are TRBV27 and TRBJ1-2; D remains ambiguous. V was clipped by 5 bases and J by 6 bases, with 19 bases between them. CDR3 length: 15 residues. Germline V gene data show CDR1 as MNHEY and CDR2 as SMNVEV (reference sequence). In DNA form, the CDR3 reads TGTGCCAGCAGTCCCCGCAGCGCACACACTGATGGCTACACCTTC. Amino acid sequence: CASSPRSAHTDGYTF.

The genes are TRBV6-5 and TRBJ1-6, with TRBD1 matching over 7 bases. Germline V lookup: CDR1 MNHEY, CDR2 SVGAGI. The V segment lost 6 bases and the J segment 8 bases; nucleotides outside the gene matches: 10. The CDR3 runs to 15 residues. The CDR3 loop is CASRPGTEGYSPLHF. CDR3 DNA sequence: TGTGCCAGCAGGCCCGGGACAGAGGGGTATTCACCCCTCCACTTT.

This chain links TRBV5-1 with TRBJ1-2; D call uncertain. CDR1 is SGHRS and CDR2 is YFSETQ in the germline V gene. The CDR3 has 13 amino acids. V was clipped by 4 bases and J by 2 bases, with 9 bases between them. The CDR3 DNA sequence: TGCGCCAGCAGCGTGGAGGGAAACTATGGCTACACCTTC. Amino acids: CASSVEGNYGYTF.

V is TRBV5-4 and J is TRBJ2-1; D not resolved. There are 12 residues in the CDR3. Germline V gives CDR1 SGHNT, CDR2 YYREEE (reference sequence). The ends were cut back, 4 bases at V and 10 bases at J, with 12 bases in the middle. CDR3 protein: CASSPRHEEQFF. The CDR3 nucleotides read TGTGCCAGCAGCCCAAGACATGAAGAGCAGTTCTTC.

This clone appeared a few times. The gene calls are TRBV27 and TRBJ1-2, with 8 bases that match TRBD1. Germline trimming cut 11 bases from V and 3 bases from J; bases unmatched to any gene: 5. The V gene's germline CDR1 is MNHEY and CDR2 SMNVEV (reference sequence). There are 12 residues in the CDR3. CDR3 in amino acids: CAAKDRDYGYTF. The CDR3 DNA is TGTGCCGCAAAGGACAGGGACTATGGCTACACCTTC.

The genes are TRBV7-9 and TRBJ2-1; 12 bases are shared with TRBD2. V was clipped by 5 bases and J by 8 bases; unmatched bases: 7. The CDR3 runs to 15 residues. The germline CDR1 and CDR2 sequences are SEHNR and FQNEAQ (reference sequence). CDR3 nucleotides: TGTGCCAGCAGCGATCTAGCGGGAGGGGGATATGAGCAGTTCTTC. Amino acid sequence: CASSDLAGGGYEQFF.

This clone was observed a few times. The chain couples TRBV14 to TRBJ1-1; D possibly corresponds to TRBD1 (5 bases). This CDR3 is built from 13 residues. V was trimmed by 4 bases and J by 1 base, leaving 7 bases between them. Looked up from germline, CDR1 is SGHDN and CDR2 is FVKESK. The CDR3 sequence: CASSRQGNTEAFF. The CDR3 DNA reads as TGTGCCAGCAGCCGGCAGGGGAACACTGAAGCTTTCTTT.

CDR3 sequence: CASSVTQNTEAFF. In DNA form, the CDR3 reads TGTGCCAGTAGTGTGACACAGAACACTGAAGCTTTCTTT. The rearrangement links TRBV19 to TRBJ1-1; D is ambiguous. Germline assignment: CDR1 LNHDA and CDR2 SQIVND (reference sequence). Trimming shortened V by 5 bases and J by 1 base, and 8 bases separated the two germline ends. The CDR3 sequence is 13 residues long. Looking up the rest from reference TRBV19 and TRBJ1-1 gives the full variable domain: DGGITQSPKYLFRKEGQNVTLSCEQNLNHDAMYWYRQDPGQGLRLIYYSQIVNDFQKGDIAEGYSVSREKKESFPLTVTSAQKNPTAFYLCASSVTQNTEAFFGQGTRLTVV.

This clone was found once. The genes are TRBV7-9 and TRBJ2-7; the D call may be TRBD1 or TRBD2 (6 bases each). This CDR3 has 14 amino acids. The germline gives CDR1 SEHNR, CDR2 FQNEAQ (reference sequence). Trimming took 0 bases from V and 5 from J, leaving 11 bases between them. Written as DNA, the CDR3 is TGTGCCAGCAGCTTAGCTGGGGGGCCAGACGAGCAGTACTTC. This encodes CASSLAGGPDEQYF.

The V call is TRBV7-8, the J call TRBJ1-5, with TRBD1 matching 7 bases. Trimming at V came to 1 base and at J to 4 bases, leaving 4 bases not matched to a gene. CDR3 length equals 15 residues. Germline CDR1 reads SGHVS; CDR2 reads FQNEAQ. The CDR3, as DNA: TGTGCCAGCAGCTTAGGAAGACAGGGAAATCAGCCCCAGCATTTT. Amino acids: CASSLGRQGNQPQHF.

The genes are TRBV7-8 and TRBJ2-7; tentatively, D is TRBD2 (6 bases). CDR1 is SGHVS and CDR2 is FQNEAQ in the germline V gene. This CDR3 is built from 14 residues. Trimming shortened V by 6 bases and J by 1 base, and 13 bases separated the two germline ends. The CDR3 DNA reads as TGTGCCAGCAGTCCGGGGACTTTGTCCTACGAGCAGTACTTC. Translating it yields CASSPGTLSYEQYF.

This chain connects TRBV9 to TRBJ2-2, with D maybe TRBD1 (5 bases). From germline, CDR1 is SGDLS and CDR2 YYNGEE. With 6 bases removed from V and 7 bases from J, the gap between germline ends came to 10 bases. The CDR3 consists of 12 residues. The CDR3 DNA is TGTGCCAGCACACAGGTTGACGGGGAGCTGTTTTTT. Its translation is CASTQVDGELFF. Variable domain in full (rest from reference TRBV9 and TRBJ2-2): DSGVTQTPKHLITATGQRVTLRCSPRSGDLSVYWYQQSLDQGLQFLIQYYNGEERAKGNILERFSAQQFPDLHSELNLSSLELGDSALYFCASTQVDGELFFGEGSRLTVL.

This clone ranks as medium-sized. The chain employs TRBV5-4 and TRBJ1-1; 7 bases fit TRBD1. This CDR3 is 15 amino acids long. V trimming: 4 bases; J trimming: 5 bases; junction bases outside the gene matches: 11. Looked up from germline, CDR1 is SGHNT and CDR2 is YYREEE (reference sequence). CDR3 amino acids: CASSLPDRVDTEAFF. The CDR3 DNA is TGTGCCAGCAGCCTTCCCGACAGGGTTGATACTGAAGCTTTCTTT.

The V and J genes are TRBV29-1 and TRBJ1-4; possible D gene TRBD1, 6 bases. CDR1 and CDR2 from the germline V gene are SQVTM and ANQGSEA. V was shortened by 4 bases and J by 7 bases, with 16 bases between the two germline ends. The CDR3 runs 14 residues. This CDR3 reads CSVGRAGVGEKLFF. DNA of the CDR3: TGCAGCGTTGGCCGCGCAGGGGTGGGTGAAAAACTGTTTTTT.

The rearrangement links TRBV9 to TRBJ2-5; D unclear. From germline, CDR1 is SGDLS and CDR2 YYNGEE. The CDR3 is 12 residues long. Trimming took off 3 bases at V and 1 base at J, with 4 bases between the two ends. CDR3 sequence (DNA): TGTGCCAGCAGCGGAGGCCAAGAGACCCAGTACTTC. It is translated as CASSGGQETQYF.

The gene calls are TRBV19 and TRBJ1-2; D unclear. CDR3 length: 15 residues. V lost 4 bases and J lost 8, with 20 bases in between. CDR1 LNHDA and CDR2 SQIVND come from the germline V gene (reference sequence). The CDR3 spells CASSSDRTSRRGYTF. The CDR3 coding sequence is TGTGCCAGTAGTAGCGATAGAACCTCCAGGCGCGGCTACACCTTC.